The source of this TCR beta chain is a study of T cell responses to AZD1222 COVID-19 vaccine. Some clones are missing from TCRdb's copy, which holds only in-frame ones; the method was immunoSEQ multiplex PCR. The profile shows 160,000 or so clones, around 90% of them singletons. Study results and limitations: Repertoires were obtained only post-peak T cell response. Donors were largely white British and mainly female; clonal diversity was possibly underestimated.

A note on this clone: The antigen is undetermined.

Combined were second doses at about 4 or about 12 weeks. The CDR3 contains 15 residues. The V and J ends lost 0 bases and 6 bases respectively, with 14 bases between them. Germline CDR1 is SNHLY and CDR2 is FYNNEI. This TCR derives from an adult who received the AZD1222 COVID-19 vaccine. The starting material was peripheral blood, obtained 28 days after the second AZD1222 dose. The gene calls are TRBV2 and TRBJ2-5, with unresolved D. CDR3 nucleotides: TGTGCCAGCAGTGAAGCGCATGGTATCTGGAAGACCCAGTACTTC. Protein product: CASSEAHGIWKTQYF. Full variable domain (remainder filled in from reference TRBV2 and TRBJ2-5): EPEVTQTPSHQVTQMGQEVILRCVPISNHLYFYWYRQILGQKVEFLVSFYNNEISEKSEIFDDQFSVERPDGSNFTLKIRSTKLEDSAMYFCASSEAHGIWKTQYFGPGTRLLVL.